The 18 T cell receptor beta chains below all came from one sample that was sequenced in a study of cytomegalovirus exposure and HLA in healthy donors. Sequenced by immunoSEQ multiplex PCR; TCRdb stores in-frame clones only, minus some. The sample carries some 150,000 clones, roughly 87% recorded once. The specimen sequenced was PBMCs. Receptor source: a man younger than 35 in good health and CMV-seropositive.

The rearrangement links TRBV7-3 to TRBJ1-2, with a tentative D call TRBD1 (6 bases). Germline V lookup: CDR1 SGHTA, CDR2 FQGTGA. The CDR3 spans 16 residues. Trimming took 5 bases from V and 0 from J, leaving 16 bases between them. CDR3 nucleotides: TGTGCCAGCAGCGAAGACGGGACATCTGCTAACTATGGCTACACCTTC. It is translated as CASSEDGTSANYGYTF.

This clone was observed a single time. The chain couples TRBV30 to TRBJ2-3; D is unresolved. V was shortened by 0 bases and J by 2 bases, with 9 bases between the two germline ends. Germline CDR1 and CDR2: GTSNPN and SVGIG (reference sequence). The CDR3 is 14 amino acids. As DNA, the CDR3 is TGTGCCTGGAGTGTGAGCGAAACCACAGATACGCAGTATTTT. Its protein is CAWSVSETTDTQYF.

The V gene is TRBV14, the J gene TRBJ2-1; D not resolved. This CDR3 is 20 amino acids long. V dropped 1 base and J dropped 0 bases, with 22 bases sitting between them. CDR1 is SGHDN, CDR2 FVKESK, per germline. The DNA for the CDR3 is TGTGCCAGCAGCCAAGTTCACTACAAGAAGAAACTCAGCTCCTACAATGAGCAGTTCTTC. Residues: CASSQVHYKKKLSSYNEQFF. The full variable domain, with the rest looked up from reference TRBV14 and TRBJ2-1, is EAGVTQFPSHSVIEKGQTVTLRCDPISGHDNLYWYRRVMGKEIKFLLHFVKESKQDESGMPNNRFLAERTGGTYSTLKVQPAELEDSGVYFCASSQVHYKKKLSSYNEQFFGPGTRLTVL.

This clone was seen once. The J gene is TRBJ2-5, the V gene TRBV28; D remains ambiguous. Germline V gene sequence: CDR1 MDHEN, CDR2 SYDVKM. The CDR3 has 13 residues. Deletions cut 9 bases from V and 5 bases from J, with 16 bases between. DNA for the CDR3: TGTGCCAGTATGTCCGGAGCTAAGGAGACCCAGTACTTC. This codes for CASMSGAKETQYF.

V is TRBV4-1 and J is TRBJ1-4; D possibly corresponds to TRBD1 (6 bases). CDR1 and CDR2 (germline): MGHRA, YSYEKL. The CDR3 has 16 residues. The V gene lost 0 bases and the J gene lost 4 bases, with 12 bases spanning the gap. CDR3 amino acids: CASSQEGGHLNEKLFF. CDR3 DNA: TGCGCCAGCAGCCAAGAAGGGGGACATCTTAATGAAAAACTGTTTTTT.

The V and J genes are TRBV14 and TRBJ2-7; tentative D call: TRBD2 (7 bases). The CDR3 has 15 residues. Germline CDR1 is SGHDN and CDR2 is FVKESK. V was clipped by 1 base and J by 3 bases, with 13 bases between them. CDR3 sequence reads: CASSQGRGGYYEQYF. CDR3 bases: TGTGCCAGCAGCCAAGGAAGGGGGGGATACTACGAGCAGTACTTC.

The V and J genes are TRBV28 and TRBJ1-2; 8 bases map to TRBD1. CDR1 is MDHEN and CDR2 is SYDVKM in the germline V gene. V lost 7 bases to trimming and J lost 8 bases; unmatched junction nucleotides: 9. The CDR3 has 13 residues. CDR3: CASTPTGGGGYTF. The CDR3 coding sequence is TGTGCCAGCACCCCTACAGGGGGTGGAGGCTACACCTTC.

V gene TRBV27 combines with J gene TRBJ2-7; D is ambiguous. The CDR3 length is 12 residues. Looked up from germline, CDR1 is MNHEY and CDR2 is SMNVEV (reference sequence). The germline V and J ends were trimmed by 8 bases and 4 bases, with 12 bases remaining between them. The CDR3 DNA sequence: TGTGCCAGCGCCCGATTCAGTTACGAGCAGTACTTC. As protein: CASARFSYEQYF.

The CDR3 loop reads CASSLEGEVGTEAFF. CDR3 DNA sequence: TGCGCCAGCAGCTTGGAGGGGGAAGTAGGGACTGAAGCTTTCTTT. This chain connects TRBV5-1 to TRBJ1-1, with a weak D call TRBD1 (6 bases). The CDR3 sequence is 15 residues long. The germline V gene has CDR1 SGHRS and CDR2 YFSETQ. V lost 0 bases and J 5 bases, leaving 14 bases between the germline ends.

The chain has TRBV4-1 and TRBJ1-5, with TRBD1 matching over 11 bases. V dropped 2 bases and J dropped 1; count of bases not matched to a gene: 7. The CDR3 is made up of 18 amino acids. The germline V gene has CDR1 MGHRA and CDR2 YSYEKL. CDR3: CASSQPGQGVRSNQPQHF. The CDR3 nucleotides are TGCGCCAGCAGCCAACCGGGACAGGGGGTGAGAAGCAATCAGCCCCAGCATTTT.

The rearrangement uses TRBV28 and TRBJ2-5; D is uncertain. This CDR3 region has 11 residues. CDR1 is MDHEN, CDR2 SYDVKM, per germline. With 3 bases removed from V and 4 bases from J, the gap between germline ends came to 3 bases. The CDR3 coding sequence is TGTGCCAGCAGTTTCCTAGAGACCCAGTACTTC. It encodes CASSFLETQYF.

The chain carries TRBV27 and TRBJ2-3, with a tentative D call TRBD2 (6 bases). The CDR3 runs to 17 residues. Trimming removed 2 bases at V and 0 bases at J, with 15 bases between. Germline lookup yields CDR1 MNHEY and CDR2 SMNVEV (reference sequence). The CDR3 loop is CASSLVGGAASTDTQYF. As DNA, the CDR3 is TGTGCCAGCAGTTTAGTCGGGGGAGCCGCTAGCACAGATACGCAGTATTTT.

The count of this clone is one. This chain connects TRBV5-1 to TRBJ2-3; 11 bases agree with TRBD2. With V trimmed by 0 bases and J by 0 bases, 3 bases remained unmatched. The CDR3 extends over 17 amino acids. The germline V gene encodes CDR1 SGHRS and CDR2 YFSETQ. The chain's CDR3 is CASSLGTSGYSTDTQYF. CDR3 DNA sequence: TGCGCCAGCAGCTTGGGGACTAGCGGGTATAGCACAGATACGCAGTATTTT.

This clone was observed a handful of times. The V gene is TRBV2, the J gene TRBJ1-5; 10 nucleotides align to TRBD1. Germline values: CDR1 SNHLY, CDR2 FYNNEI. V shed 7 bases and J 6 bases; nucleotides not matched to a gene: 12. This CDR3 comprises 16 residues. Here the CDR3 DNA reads TGTGCCAGCAAGGCCTCTCCGGGACAGGGGACTCAGCCCCAGCATTTT. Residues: CASKASPGQGTQPQHF.

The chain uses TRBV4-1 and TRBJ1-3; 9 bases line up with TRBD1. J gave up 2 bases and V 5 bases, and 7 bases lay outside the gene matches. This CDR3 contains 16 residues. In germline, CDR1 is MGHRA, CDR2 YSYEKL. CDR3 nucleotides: TGCGCCAGCAGCAAAGGGACAGGGAAGACTGGAAACACCATATATTTT. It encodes CASSKGTGKTGNTIYF.

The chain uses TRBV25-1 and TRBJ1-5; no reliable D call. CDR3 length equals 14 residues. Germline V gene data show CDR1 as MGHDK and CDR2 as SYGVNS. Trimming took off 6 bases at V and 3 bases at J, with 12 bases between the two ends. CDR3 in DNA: TGTGCCAGCAGCGAAAAGGAGAACAATCAGCCCCAGCATTTT. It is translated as CASSEKENNQPQHF.

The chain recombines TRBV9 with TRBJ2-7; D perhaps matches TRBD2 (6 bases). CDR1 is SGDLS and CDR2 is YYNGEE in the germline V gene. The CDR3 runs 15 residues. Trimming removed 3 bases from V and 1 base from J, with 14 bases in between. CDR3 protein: CASSGPEGLSYEQYF. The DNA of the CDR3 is TGTGCCAGCAGCGGGCCCGAAGGACTATCCTACGAGCAGTACTTC. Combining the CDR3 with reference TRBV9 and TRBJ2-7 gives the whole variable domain DSGVTQTPKHLITATGQRVTLRCSPRSGDLSVYWYQQSLDQGLQFLIQYYNGEERAKGNILERFSAQQFPDLHSELNLSSLELGDSALYFCASSGPEGLSYEQYFGPGTRLTVT.

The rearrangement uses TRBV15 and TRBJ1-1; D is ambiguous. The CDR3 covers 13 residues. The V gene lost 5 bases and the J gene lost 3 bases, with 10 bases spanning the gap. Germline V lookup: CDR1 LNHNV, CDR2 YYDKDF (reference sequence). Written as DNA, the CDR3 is TGTGCCACCAGCGCCCGGGAGCACACTGAAGCTTTCTTT. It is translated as CATSAREHTEAFF.